The source of this T cell receptor beta chain is a study of Ad26.COV2.S vaccination and SARS-CoV-2 variants. Study at large: Intramuscular Ad26.COV2.S doses were given once or twice, 56 days apart. General study findings and limits: Vaccine recipients posted higher spike-specific TCR breadth than their placebo counterparts.

Only in-frame clones appear in the TCRdb table, and some are missing; sequencing was by immunoSEQ multiplex PCR. The data show 350,000 to 500,000 clones, over 75% seen once. The germline CDR1 and CDR2 sequences are SGHDN and FVKESK. The junction had 12 bases not matched to a gene; V was cut back by 4 bases and J by 3 bases. This CDR3 is 16 amino acids long. A note on this clone: Antigen specificity is unknown.

The treatment was: 19 received Ad26.COV2.S at low or high dose, single or two shots; roughly five received placebo; per-sample allocation not given. The study sampled participants on day 63 after the first vaccine or placebo injection. The clonotype was recovered from a person between 18 and 59 years old who received the Ad26.COV2.S COVID-19 vaccine or a placebo. This chain links TRBV14 with TRBJ2-7, with 7 bases that match TRBD2. Sequences were derived from peripheral blood, sampled in a trial of Ad26.COV2.S vaccine versus placebo. CDR3 sequence: CASSPLNRLANYEQYF. DNA for the CDR3: TGTGCCAGCAGCCCGTTAAATCGACTAGCCAACTACGAGCAGTACTTC. The whole variable domain, remainder taken from reference TRBV14 and TRBJ2-7, is EAGVTQFPSHSVIEKGQTVTLRCDPISGHDNLYWYRRVMGKEIKFLLHFVKESKQDESGMPNNRFLAERTGGTYSTLKVQPAELEDSGVYFCASSPLNRLANYEQYFGPGTRLTVT.